This T cell receptor (beta chain) was recorded in a study of molecular identifiers for immune sequencing clone quantification. Overall study: Four of five RNA aliquots from approximately 20,000 or 100,000 naive CD8 T cells were sequenced.

Previously described methods and listed TCR primers produced bulk TCR libraries. TCRdb processed the PCR reads anew with MiXCR; each CDR3 protein has one entry. The table lists 550,000 to 750,000 distinct CDR3 sequences, about 20% of them singletons, with roughly 0.83% in the top ten. Sorting selected naive CD8 T cells with a CD8+CD4-CCR7+CD45RA+ phenotype. Sequenced material: naive CD8+ T cells from blood, with Jurkat cell RNA spiked in. Regarding subset: FACS-sorted CD8+CD4-CCR7+CD45RA+ naive T cells. The TCR originated in a human donor in good health. Some libraries in this study had Jurkat cell RNA spiked in.

The CDR3 reads CASNPGPRSPLHF. The CDR3 DNA reads as TGTGCCAGCAACCCAGGACCCCGGTCACCCCTCCACTTT. The chain is built from TRBV6-2 or TRBV6-3 and TRBJ1-6; D uncertain. Germline lookup yields CDR1 MNHEY and CDR2 SVGEGT. The CDR3 has 13 amino acids. V was shortened by 7 bases and J by 10 bases, with 14 bases between the two germline ends.